This T cell receptor (beta chain) was documented in a study of gammadelta T cells during hepatitis C antiviral therapy (dated by TCRdb to the late 2010s). In the study overall: ALT/AST levels above normal were found in four of ten longitudinal patients, and liver cirrhosis had not developed in any patient. Blood from the longitudinal patients was collected at therapy start, at therapy weeks 1 and 4, at follow-up week 12, and one year after treatment cessation. Most donors were sorted as CD14-/CD19- gammadelta T cells, while one healthy control group was sorted as CD45+/CD3+ gammadelta T cells. Peripheral blood gammadelta TCR repertoires were profiled in chronic hepatitis C patients before, during and after direct-acting antiviral therapy, and in healthy controls. About 13 additional chronic hepatitis C patients were sampled at a single time point during DAA treatment. TRD repertoires were sequenced from sorted Vgamma9+ and Vgamma9- cells, and TRG and TRD repertoires from total gammadelta T cells.

Spanning cysteine to phenylalanine, the CDR3 consists of 15 amino acids. Only CDR3 DNA remains: 45 bases, in frame from the first base. V is pared back by 6 bases and J by 0 bases, with 12 bases lying between the germline termini. From the germline V gene, CDR1 is MNHEY and CDR2 is SVGEGT. This clonotype is a singleton in its sample. Its cognate antigen has yet to be identified. Nothing much larger sits one base from this clone, and base qualities are not available. Support from one read is weak. For a library built for gamma chains, this beta chain is a stray read; little rests on its size. Sample time point, as interpreted from the label and publication: about 1 year after treatment cessation. In light of the paper, this sample's treatment or condition label describes: sofosbuvir plus ledipasvir, interferon-free. Every hepatitis C patient had persistent HCV genotype 1 infection, and no hepatitis C patient had developed liver cirrhosis. Treatment was interferon-free, consisting of sofosbuvir plus ledipasvir for 8 weeks, although some of the single-timepoint patients were treated for 12 weeks. Every patient reached a sustained virological response, with most of the ten being HCV RNA-negative at therapy week 4 and the remaining patients below 20 IU/mL. After thawing, PBMCs were stained with antibodies including pan-gammadelta TCR, Vgamma9 and Vdelta2 and were subsequently sorted on a FACSAria Fusion cell sorter. Peripheral blood mononuclear cells were isolated and then cryopreserved for later analysis. The IMMU 360 antibody clone was used for Vgamma9 staining, and clone 11F2 was used for gammadelta TCR staining.

Generation of TRG and TRD CDR3 amplicons followed the previously described approach and used roughly 24-30 PCR cycles. mRNA was extracted from sorted cells with the RNeasy mini kit and used for cDNA synthesis. Total gammadelta T cell samples were created by pooling equal 5 uL mRNA volumes from the sorted Vgamma9+ and Vgamma9- subsets. Nextera XT indices were used for sample barcoding, and 96 samples were multiplexed per run. Sequencing of the libraries was done on an Illumina MiSeq with 500-cycle paired-end chemistry and an approximately 20% PhiX spike-in. The source study handled its data this way. Raw fastq files went through processing with ea-utils, and the reads were then annotated using IMGT/HighV-QUEST. Only productive reads were kept, and clonotypes were defined by CDR3 amino acid sequence. Shannon diversity indices were calculated with the R vegan package. Morisita-Horn similarity between timepoints was computed using VDJtools and TcR. TCRdb reprocessed the public reads (quality trimming at Q25 with fastp, clone calling with MiXCR) and kept in-frame beta chains. CDR3 protein duplicates are merged, each entry listing the most common genes and DNA. The V and J calls follow TCRdb's processing rather than the paper's. In this sample's table one finds 5 distinct CDR3 sequences.

Here is what the overall study found, with its caveats: Only blood was sampled, so liver TCR repertoires might be more affected by HCV clearance. During antiviral therapy and up to one year after viral clearance, gammadelta TCR repertoires appeared largely stable. TCR repertoire changes during DAA therapy might be more pronounced in patients with liver cirrhosis, but the study did not examine such patients. Peripheral TRG and TRD repertoires of chronic hepatitis C patients appeared similar in complexity and clonal composition to those of healthy donors.

Sample: gamma-delta T cells from peripheral blood, taken at week 48 follow-up after direct-acting antiviral therapy. This TCR derives from an adult with chronic hepatitis C. Recombination joined TRBV6-2 or TRBV6-3 with TRBJ2-1; TRBD2 could be the D gene, as 5 bases match. The CDR3 amino acid sequence is: CASSLALSSYNEQFF. In nucleotides, the sequence is TGTGCCAGCAGCCTAGCCCTGAGCTCCTACAATGAGCAGTTCTTC.